This T cell receptor beta chain stems from a study of regulatory T cells in long-lasting Graves disease. Background on the study: Patients with new Graves' disease had used antithyroid drugs below 3 months.

CDR1 is DFQATT and CDR2 is SNEGSKA in the germline V gene (reference sequence). V lost 6 bases, J lost 12 bases, and 13 bases stayed unmatched. The CDR3 sequence is 12 residues long. This clonotype was seen many times. CDR3 regions were amplified by Arm-PCR using iRepertoire HTBI primers to build TCR beta libraries. A single record per CDR3 protein comes from TCRdb applying MiXCR to the multiplex PCR reads. Here the sample spans around 500,000 distinct CDR3 sequences, roughly 13% being singletons. Time point meaning: newly diagnosed GD, antithyroid drugs for less than 3 months. TCR sequences were obtained from RNA taken from PBMCs. The sample was also reused in another study, on T cells in Graves' hyperthyroidism and ophthalmopathy. That report notes: Primed by the HTBI set, a first-round RT-PCR was run on the TCR CDR3. Patients with ophthalmopathy were separated from those with stable hyperthyroidism by a 13 V-J model.

Sequences were derived from peripheral blood mononuclear cells (PBMCs), sampled at new diagnosis, from a patient treated with antithyroid drugs. The V call is TRBV20-1, the J call TRBJ1-1; 7 bases line up with TRBD1. This TCR was sampled from a man aged 30 to 39 with Graves disease. The CDR3: CSADTGADRPFF. The CDR3 nucleotides read TGCAGTGCCGATACAGGGGCGGATAGGCCTTTCTTT.